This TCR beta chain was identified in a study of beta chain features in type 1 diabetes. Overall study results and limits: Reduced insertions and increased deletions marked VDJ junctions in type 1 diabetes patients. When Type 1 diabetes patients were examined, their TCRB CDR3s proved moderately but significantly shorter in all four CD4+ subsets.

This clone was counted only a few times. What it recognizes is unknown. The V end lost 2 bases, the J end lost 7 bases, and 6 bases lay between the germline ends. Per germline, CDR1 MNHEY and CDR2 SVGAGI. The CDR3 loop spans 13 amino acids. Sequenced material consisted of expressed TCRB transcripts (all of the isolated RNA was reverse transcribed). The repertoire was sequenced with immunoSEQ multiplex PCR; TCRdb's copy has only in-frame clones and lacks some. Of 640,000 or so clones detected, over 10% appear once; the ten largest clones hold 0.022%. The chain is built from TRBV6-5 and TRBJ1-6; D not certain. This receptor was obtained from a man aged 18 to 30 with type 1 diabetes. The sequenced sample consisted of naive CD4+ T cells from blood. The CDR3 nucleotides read TGTGCCAGCAGTTACGTGCGGAATTCACCCCTCCACTTT. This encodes CASSYVRNSPLHF.